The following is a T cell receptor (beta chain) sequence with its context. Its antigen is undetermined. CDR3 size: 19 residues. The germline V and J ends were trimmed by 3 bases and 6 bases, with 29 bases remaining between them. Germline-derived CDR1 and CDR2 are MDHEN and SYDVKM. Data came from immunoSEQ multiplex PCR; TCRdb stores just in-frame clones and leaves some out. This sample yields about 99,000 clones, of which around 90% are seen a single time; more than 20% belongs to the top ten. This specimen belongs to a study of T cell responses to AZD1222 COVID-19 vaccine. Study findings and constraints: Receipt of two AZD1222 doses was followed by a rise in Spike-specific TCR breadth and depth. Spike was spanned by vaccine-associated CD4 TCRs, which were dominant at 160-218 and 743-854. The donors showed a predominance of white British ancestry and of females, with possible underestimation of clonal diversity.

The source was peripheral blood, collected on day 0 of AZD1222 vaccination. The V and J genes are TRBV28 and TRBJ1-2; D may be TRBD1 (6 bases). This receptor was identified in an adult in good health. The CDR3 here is CASSFPSGLNRGGHHGYTF. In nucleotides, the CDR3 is TGTGCCAGCAGTTTCCCTTCCGGGCTAAATAGGGGGGGCCACCATGGCTACACCTTC.